These 8 T cell receptor beta chains came from one sample sequenced in a study of T cells after yellow fever vaccination. TCRdb ran MiXCR on the 5' RACE reads and lists one entry per CDR3 protein. Of 4,000 to 5,000 distinct CDR3 sequences in the sample, less than 9% were seen once. The material sequenced was PBMCs, either bulk or a sorted T-cell subset (CD4+, CD8+, memory, or dextramer-sorted; not recorded which), taken around 45 days after the first yellow fever vaccination. The source of these receptors is a man between 18 and 29 years old who received the YFV17D yellow fever vaccine.

This clonotype was detected many times. V usage is TRBV7-2 and J usage is TRBJ2-1; D uncertain. CDR1 and CDR2 from the germline V gene are SGHTA and FQGNSA. Trimming shortened V by 5 bases and J by 9 bases, and 14 bases separated the two germline ends. This CDR3 has 13 amino acids. In DNA, the CDR3 is TGTGCCAGCAGCCCTAGTGGCACGATTGAGCAGTTCTTC. Encoded protein: CASSPSGTIEQFF.

At least ten counts were recorded for this clonotype. This chain connects TRBV7-2 to TRBJ2-3; D ambiguous. CDR1 SGHTA and CDR2 FQGNSA come from the germline V gene. This CDR3 region has 16 residues. V dropped 1 base and J dropped 0 bases, with 11 bases sitting between them. The CDR3 nucleotides read TGTGCCAGCAGCTTAGGGGATATATCTAGCACAGATACGCAGTATTTT. This sequence encodes CASSLGDISSTDTQYF.

This clonotype was recorded at least ten times. The rearrangement uses TRBV3-1 and TRBJ2-3, with D perhaps matching TRBD1 or TRBD2 (5 bases each). The ends were cut back, 3 bases at V and 3 bases at J, with 16 bases in the middle. This CDR3 is built from 16 residues. Germline V gene lookup returns CDR1 LGHDT and CDR2 YNNKEL (reference sequence). The CDR3 is CASSQGPFLTTDTQYF. Written as DNA, the CDR3 is TGTGCCAGCAGCCAGGGACCATTCTTGACGACAGATACGCAGTATTTT.

The genes are TRBV6-5 and TRBJ1-3; D is unclear. V lost 3 bases and J 0 bases, leaving 6 bases between the germline ends. Germline loops: CDR1 MNHEY, CDR2 SVGAGI. The CDR3 is 14 residues long. The DNA of the CDR3 is TGTGCCAGCAGTTATCGCCCCTCTGGAAACACCATATATTTT. This encodes CASSYRPSGNTIYF.

This clonotype appeared many times. The chain employs TRBV27 and TRBJ2-3, with 9 positions matching TRBD2. J lost 5 bases, V lost 1 base, and 10 bases had no gene match. The length of the CDR3 is 17 residues. Per germline, CDR1 MNHEY and CDR2 SMNVEV (reference sequence). The CDR3 DNA follows: TGTGCCAGCAGTTTATTAGGGGAGGCGGGGGGGAGAGATACGCAGTATTTT. Translated: CASSLLGEAGGRDTQYF.

This clonotype was seen at least ten times. This chain connects TRBV20-1 to TRBJ1-2; 9 nucleotides match TRBD1. This CDR3 is built from 14 residues. J lost 4 bases, V lost 6 bases, and 9 bases had no gene match. Germline V lookup: CDR1 DFQATT, CDR2 SNEGSKA (reference sequence). As DNA, the CDR3 is TGCAGTGCCCCCGGGACAGGGAGGGGCTATGGCTACACCTTC. This encodes CSAPGTGRGYGYTF.

Ten or more counts support this clonotype. The rearrangement joins TRBV24-1 to TRBJ2-5; possibly TRBD1 for D (6 bases). CDR1 is KGHDR and CDR2 is SFDVKD in the germline V gene. V gave up 3 bases and J gave up 0 bases, with 13 bases separating them. The CDR3 is 16 amino acids. CDR3 DNA: TGTGCCACCAGTGATGGACAGTCCCCGTACCAAGAGACCCAGTACTTC. Protein sequence: CATSDGQSPYQETQYF.

This clonotype was seen at least ten times. The V call is TRBV4-1, the J call TRBJ1-1, with D possibly TRBD1 on 6 matching bases. Germline-derived CDR1 and CDR2 are MGHRA and YSYEKL. Trimming shortened V by 0 bases and J by 1 base, and 15 bases separated the two germline ends. The CDR3 totals 17 residues. The CDR3 here is CASSQEAPGGRNTEAFF. CDR3 DNA: TGCGCCAGCAGCCAAGAGGCGCCCGGGGGGCGGAACACTGAAGCTTTCTTT.